Below are 15 T cell receptor beta chains sequenced from a single sample in a study of T cells expressing NK-cell markers. TCRdb re-called the 5' RACE reads, yielding one record per CDR3 amino acid sequence without DNA. The sample is made up of 350,000 to 500,000 distinct CDR3 sequences, and the top ten hold under 7.5% of it. Sequencing used blood T cells: a sorted CD56 or NKG2C T cell subset, CD4+ or CD8+ T cells, or bulk PBMC T cells (not recorded which). These receptors all come from a woman aged 18-69 years in good health.

V gene TRBV18 combines with J gene TRBJ1-3. The germline CDR1 and CDR2 sequences are KGHSH and LQKENI. CDR3 length: 15 residues. CDR3 protein: CASSETAYSGNTIYF.

The genes are TRBV12-3 or TRBV12-4 and TRBJ1-1; as DNA is missing, the TRBD1 call by TCRdb cannot be tested. The CDR3 runs 14 residues. This chain's CDR3 is CASSHRGQDTEAFF.

The chain employs TRBV18 and TRBJ2-3; TCRdb selects TRBD2, and the lack of DNA leaves this call unchecked. The CDR3 totals 14 residues. Germline assignment: CDR1 KGHSH and CDR2 LQKENI. This chain's CDR3 is CASSPQWRSDTQYF.

V gene TRBV7-3 combines with J gene TRBJ2-3; no DNA is available, so the TRBD1 call from TCRdb remains unchecked. CDR3 size: 12 residues. Germline V gene sequence: CDR1 SGHTA, CDR2 FQGTGA. The CDR3 protein is CASGKGTDTQYF. Based on the CDR3 plus reference TRBV7-3 and TRBJ2-3, the full variable domain is GAGVSQTPSNKVTEKGKYVELRCDPISGHTALYWYRQSLGQGPEFLIYFQGTGAADDSGLPNDRFFAVRPEGSVSTLKIQRTERGDSAVYLCASGKGTDTQYFGPGTRLTVL.

This sequence joins TRBV28 and TRBJ2-7; TCRdb's D gene call, TRBD2, goes unchecked for lack of DNA. Germline V gene data show CDR1 as MDHEN and CDR2 as SYDVKM. The CDR3 is 14 residues long. The CDR3 region is CASSFWTSPYEQYF.

The V and J genes are TRBV12-3 or TRBV12-4 and TRBJ2-3; TCRdb's D call of TRBD1 is untestable without DNA. This CDR3 contains 14 residues. The CDR3 sequence is CASTRGGNADTQYF.

The rearrangement links TRBV11-3 to TRBJ2-1. CDR3 length equals 12 residues. The germline gives CDR1 SGHNT, CDR2 YENEEA. This chain's CDR3 is CASSSYFNEQFF.

The J gene is TRBJ2-1, the V gene TRBV20-1; TCRdb's assignment of TRBD2 cannot be checked, as there is no DNA. CDR3 size: 19 residues. The germline CDR1 and CDR2 sequences are DFQATT and SNEGSKA (reference sequence). The CDR3 protein is CSARDRKLAGPTSYNEQFF.

This chain joins TRBV29-1 and TRBJ2-1; as DNA is missing, the TRBD2 call by TCRdb cannot be tested. This CDR3 spans 18 amino acids. Looked up from germline, CDR1 is SQVTM and CDR2 is ANQGSEA. CDR3 loop: CSDQLIPGLAGSYNEQFF.

CDR3 protein: CSARVSRAPGDEQYF. This chain links TRBV20-1 with TRBJ2-7; the D call of TRBD1 rests on TCRdb alone, since no DNA is present to check it. The germline V gene encodes CDR1 DFQATT and CDR2 SNEGSKA (reference sequence). This CDR3 has 15 residues.

This chain uses TRBV12-3 or TRBV12-4 with TRBJ2-7; TCRdb's D call, TRBD1, is unchecked because there is no DNA. This CDR3 is 12 amino acids long. CDR3: CASSLGEMEQYF.

This chain links TRBV6-2 or TRBV6-3 with TRBJ2-1; there is no DNA to check the TCRdb D call of TRBD2. This CDR3 spans 15 amino acids. Germline V gene data show CDR1 as MNHEY and CDR2 as SVGEGT. CDR3 sequence reads: CASRLAGGPGNEQFF.

The chain carries TRBV27 and TRBJ1-5; lacking DNA, the TRBD1 call made by TCRdb goes unchecked. The CDR3 runs to 15 residues. Germline CDR1 and CDR2: MNHEY and SMNVEV (reference sequence). The CDR3: CASRPGTGNDQPQHF.

The rearrangement uses TRBV20-1 and TRBJ2-5; TCRdb gives TRBD1 as the D gene, but with no DNA this cannot be confirmed. The CDR3 is 13 residues long. Per the germline V gene, CDR1 is DFQATT and CDR2 is SNEGSKA (reference sequence). CDR3 protein: CSARGAGLETQYF.

V is TRBV5-1 and J is TRBJ1-2; there is no DNA to check the TCRdb D call of TRBD1. The CDR3 runs to 12 residues. Germline CDR1 and CDR2: SGHRS and YFSETQ. CDR3 sequence reads: CASAGLGYGYTF.